Following are 26 T cell receptor beta chains from one sample sequenced in a study of blood T cell repertoires in COVID-19. Sequenced by immunoSEQ multiplex PCR; TCRdb stores in-frame clones only, minus some. The table records 150,000 or so clones, 60% to 80% of them present only once. Material: PBMCs or T cells enriched from blood (not recorded which). These receptors originate from a woman in her 50s who had recovered from COVID-19.

This clone has more than one count but fewer than ten. The V gene is TRBV19, the J gene TRBJ1-5, with 10 bases lining up with TRBD1. This CDR3 is 17 amino acids long. The germline V gene has CDR1 LNHDA and CDR2 SQIVND (reference sequence). Trimming at V came to 4 bases and at J to 1 base, leaving 7 bases not matched to a gene. CDR3 sequence reads: CASSREKGQGSNQPQHF. CDR3 nucleotides: TGTGCCAGTAGTAGAGAGAAGGGACAGGGGAGCAATCAGCCCCAGCATTTT.

The V call is TRBV5-1, the J call TRBJ2-1, with TRBD2 matching 8 bases. CDR3 length equals 16 residues. V was pared by 4 bases and J by 7 bases, with 13 bases of the junction left unmatched. Per germline, CDR1 SGHRS and CDR2 YFSETQ. The CDR3 DNA is TGCGCCAGCAGCACCCCCGGGGCGGGAGGCGGGAATGAGCAGTTCTTC. Translation gives CASSTPGAGGGNEQFF.

The chain has TRBV5-1 and TRBJ1-6; 9 positions agree with TRBD1. Germline assignment: CDR1 SGHRS and CDR2 YFSETQ. With 4 bases clipped from V and 5 bases from J, the junction kept 13 bases outside the gene matches. The CDR3 extends over 18 amino acids. The CDR3 coding sequence is TGCGCCAGCAGCCCCGAGAGGACAGGGGTCTGGGATAATTCACCCCTCCACTTT. Translated: CASSPERTGVWDNSPLHF.

The genes are TRBV2 and TRBJ1-4; D is uncertain. Trimming pared 6 bases from V and 0 bases from J, leaving 11 bases between. From germline, CDR1 is SNHLY and CDR2 FYNNEI. The CDR3 totals 15 residues. Written as DNA, the CDR3 is TGTGCCAGCAGGGGTTCCGGAGCAACTAATGAAAAACTGTTTTTT. It translates to CASRGSGATNEKLFF.

This sequence joins TRBV24-1 and TRBJ1-3; no reliable D call. The V end lost 1 base, the J end lost 9 bases, and 6 bases lay between the germline ends. This CDR3 region has 12 residues. Germline V lookup: CDR1 KGHDR, CDR2 SFDVKD. The CDR3 loop reads CATSDFVGTIYF. CDR3 sequence (DNA): TGTGCCACCAGTGATTTCGTCGGCACCATATATTTT.

This chain joins TRBV27 and TRBJ2-1; the D gene is possibly TRBD2 (6 bases). V lost 3 bases and J 7 bases, leaving 13 bases between the germline ends. There are 14 residues in the CDR3. CDR1 is MNHEY, CDR2 SMNVEV, per germline (reference sequence). CDR3 sequence (DNA): TGTGCCAGCAGTTTTGCGGGGACCCTGAATGAGCAGTTCTTC. This translates into CASSFAGTLNEQFF.

The rearrangement uses TRBV11-3 and TRBJ2-2; D perhaps matches TRBD2 (7 bases). The CDR3 covers 14 residues. CDR1 and CDR2 (germline): SGHNT, YENEEA. V lost 1 base to trimming and J lost 6 bases, with 9 bases between them. CDR3 residues: CASSLVRGPGELFF. DNA for the CDR3: TGTGCCAGCAGCTTAGTGCGGGGGCCCGGGGAGCTGTTTTTT.

The chain recombines TRBV6-5 with TRBJ2-7; 10 bases are a match to TRBD2. CDR1 MNHEY and CDR2 SVGAGI come from the germline V gene. The CDR3 has 15 residues. V lost 3 bases and J lost 3; bases outside the gene matches: 5. The DNA for the CDR3 is TGTGCCAGCAGTTATTCTAGCGGGAGCGGCTACGAGCAGTACTTC. It codes for CASSYSSGSGYEQYF.

The J gene is TRBJ1-6, the V gene TRBV14; D possibly corresponds to TRBD1 (5 bases). The CDR3 extends over 16 amino acids. CDR1 is SGHDN, CDR2 FVKESK, per germline. The V end lost 1 base, the J end lost 10 bases, and 17 bases lay between the germline ends. CDR3 bases: TGTGCCAGCAGCCAAGCAGCCGGGGGGACGGGCTCACCCCTCCACTTT. Encoded protein: CASSQAAGGTGSPLHF.

V usage is TRBV3-1 (or the pseudogene TRBV3-2) and J usage is TRBJ2-7; 16 bases map to TRBD2. The CDR3 consists of 19 residues. Germline V CDR1 and CDR2: LGHDT, YNNKEL (reference sequence). Unmatched junction bases numbered 14, after V lost 5 bases and J lost 4 bases. CDR3 loop: CASSAKGLAGGSGLYEQYF. The CDR3 coding sequence is TGTGCCAGCAGCGCCAAGGGACTAGCGGGAGGGTCGGGGCTTTACGAGCAGTACTTC.

The chain recombines TRBV27 with TRBJ1-6; a weak D match, TRBD1 (6 bases). Deletions cut 3 bases from V and 9 bases from J, with 18 bases between. Germline lookup yields CDR1 MNHEY and CDR2 SMNVEV (reference sequence). The CDR3 is 16 amino acids. The CDR3 loop is CASSLGSRRGSSPLHF. The CDR3 DNA reads TGTGCCAGCAGTTTGGGCTCGCGCAGGGGAAGTTCACCCCTCCACTTT.

V usage is TRBV5-1 and J usage is TRBJ2-1; a weak D match, TRBD2 (6 bases). This CDR3 is 15 amino acids long. Trimming left V 4 bases short and J 7 bases short, with 18 bases between. Germline V gene sequence: CDR1 SGHRS, CDR2 YFSETQ. CDR3 sequence (DNA): TGCGCCAGCAGCCTGGTCGGCGGGGCGGGGAATGAGCAGTTCTTC. Translating gives CASSLVGGAGNEQFF.

The rearrangement links TRBV5-1 to TRBJ1-1; D is undetermined. Between the trimmed V and J ends, which lost 4 bases and 1 base, there was a span of 11 bases. The germline V gene encodes CDR1 SGHRS and CDR2 YFSETQ. The CDR3 is made up of 14 amino acids. The CDR3 sequence: CASSAGGRNTEAFF. As DNA, the CDR3 is TGCGCCAGCAGCGCCGGCGGCCGGAACACTGAAGCTTTCTTT.

The J gene is TRBJ1-5, the V gene TRBV19; 8 nucleotides agree with TRBD1. This CDR3 has 16 amino acids. Germline loops: CDR1 LNHDA, CDR2 SQIVND (reference sequence). V gave up 5 bases and J gave up 2 bases; unmatched junction bases: 8. The CDR3 region has the DNA TGTGCCAGTAGTGCCCGGACAGGGAGGGGCAATCAGCCCCAGCATTTT. This gives the protein CASSARTGRGNQPQHF.

J is TRBJ1-3 and V is TRBV4-2; a weak D match, TRBD1 (6 bases). This CDR3 contains 17 residues. V was pared by 0 bases and J by 1 base, with 13 bases between. Germline values: CDR1 LGHNA, CDR2 YNFKEQ. Here the CDR3 reads CASSQDDRSVSGNTIYF. CDR3 bases: TGTGCCAGCAGCCAAGACGACAGGAGCGTTTCTGGAAACACCATATATTTT.

Written as DNA, the CDR3 is TGTGCCAGTAGTATCCCCAGGGAGGATCAGCCCCAGCATTTT. Translated, it gives CASSIPREDQPQHF. This sequence joins TRBV19 and TRBJ1-5; D might be TRBD1 (5 bases). This CDR3 is 14 amino acids long. The germline gives CDR1 LNHDA, CDR2 SQIVND (reference sequence). Trimming removed 3 bases from V and 5 bases from J, with 11 bases in between.

The chain recombines TRBV6-5 with TRBJ2-2, with TRBD2 identical over 8 bases. V trimming: 5 bases; J trimming: 0 bases; junction bases outside the gene matches: 2. The germline V gene has CDR1 MNHEY and CDR2 SVGAGI. The CDR3 extends over 15 amino acids. CDR3 region: CASSSGGSNTGELFF. CDR3 DNA: TGTGCCAGCAGTAGCGGGGGCTCGAACACCGGGGAGCTGTTTTTT.

This clone was seen a handful of times. The chain links TRBV7-2 to TRBJ1-4; no firm D call. Trimming stripped 5 bases from V and 8 bases from J, with 21 bases between. The CDR3 has 16 residues. Germline V lookup: CDR1 SGHTA, CDR2 FQGNSA. The CDR3 sequence: CASSAATTLLREKLFF. The CDR3 coding sequence is TGTGCCAGCAGCGCGGCCACGACCTTACTTAGGGAAAAACTGTTTTTT.

This chain links TRBV10-3 with TRBJ1-5; D remains ambiguous. V lost 10 bases, J lost 6 bases, and 19 bases lay in between. Germline V lookup: CDR1 ENHRY, CDR2 SYGVKD. This CDR3 is built from 14 residues. CDR3: CATCGEIGSQPQHF. The CDR3 coding sequence is TGTGCCACCTGCGGGGAGATAGGGAGTCAGCCCCAGCATTTT.

This clone has just one count. The chain uses TRBV19 and TRBJ1-3; no clear D gene. The V end was cut by 6 bases, the J end by 0 bases, with 15 bases between. Germline lookup yields CDR1 LNHDA and CDR2 SQIVND (reference sequence). This CDR3 is built from 16 residues. The CDR3, as DNA: TGTGCCAGTAGCCGAGGGATTTCTAGCTCTGGAAACACCATATATTTT. The encoded protein is CASSRGISSSGNTIYF.

The V call is TRBV3-1 (or the pseudogene TRBV3-2), the J call TRBJ2-7, with unresolved D. There are 12 residues in the CDR3. The germline V gene has CDR1 LGHDT and CDR2 YNNKEL (reference sequence). V was pared by 8 bases and J by 3 bases, with 11 bases between. The CDR3 loop is CASSTENYEQYF. CDR3 bases: TGTGCCAGCTCTACAGAAAACTACGAGCAGTACTTC.

As for this clone: Other nucleotide sequences from this sample produce the same CDR3. The chain is built from TRBV5-1 and TRBJ2-2; D gene unclear. This CDR3 spans 13 amino acids. The V end was cut by 0 bases, the J end by 5 bases, with 5 bases between. Germline-derived CDR1 and CDR2 are SGHRS and YFSETQ. The DNA for the CDR3 is TGCGCCAGCAGCTTGGCGGAGACCGGGGAGCTGTTTTTT. It encodes CASSLAETGELFF.

In its sample, this clone was seen once. The chain has TRBV25-1 and TRBJ2-3, with D maybe TRBD2 (5 bases). CDR3 length equals 16 residues. The V gene lost 2 bases and the J gene lost 0 bases, with 12 bases spanning the gap. The V gene's germline CDR1 is MGHDK and CDR2 SYGVNS. CDR3 DNA: TGTGCCAGCAGTGAACCCCGGGATGCAAGCACAGATACGCAGTATTTT. As protein: CASSEPRDASTDTQYF.

The chain links TRBV3-1 (or the pseudogene TRBV3-2) to TRBJ2-3, with 8 bases that match TRBD2. Germline CDR1 is LGHDT and CDR2 is YNNKEL (reference sequence). V shed 6 bases, J shed 2 bases, and the junction held 10 bases outside the gene matches. This CDR3 is 16 amino acids long. CDR3 DNA: TGTGCCAGCAGTAACCTAGCGGGTACGCCCACAGATACGCAGTATTTT. This encodes CASSNLAGTPTDTQYF.

The gene calls are TRBV29-1 and TRBJ2-7, with TRBD1 matching over 10 bases. The trim removed 4 bases at V and 2 bases at J, leaving 8 bases unmatched. Per the germline V gene, CDR1 is SQVTM and CDR2 is ANQGSEA. The CDR3 length is 15 residues. CDR3 residues: CSVGRETGGTYEQYF. CDR3 DNA sequence: TGCAGCGTTGGAAGAGAGACAGGGGGCACCTACGAGCAGTACTTC.

V usage is TRBV3-1 (or the pseudogene TRBV3-2) and J usage is TRBJ1-2, with D unresolved. Germline CDR1 reads LGHDT; CDR2 reads YNNKEL (reference sequence). CDR3 length: 13 amino acids. The V end was cut by 1 base, the J end by 6 bases, with 9 bases between. CDR3 sequence: CASSQAGEDGYTF. CDR3 nucleotides: TGTGCCAGCAGCCAAGCGGGAGAAGATGGCTACACCTTC.